This section outlines one T cell receptor beta chain sequence together with its context. Antigen specificity is unknown. These data come from a study of CD8 T cells in ankylosing spondylitis. General study results and limits: The study looked at matched synovial fluid samples from ankylosing spondylitis patients. Disease-linked clones were reported to be significantly enriched there. A TCR beta motif of roughly eight highly homologous variants seemed to mark ankylosing spondylitis blood. Clones that were linked to disease were CD8+ and were relatively rare in peripheral blood.

With molecular barcodes, quantitative 5'-RACE was used to make the TCR beta libraries. TCRdb fed the 5' RACE reads into MiXCR, producing one record per CDR3 protein. The table has about 160,000 distinct CDR3 sequences, approximately 9.9% seen once. The ends were cut back, 8 bases at V and 7 bases at J, with 18 bases in the middle. CDR3 length: 13 residues. Germline CDR1 reads MNHNY; CDR2 reads SVGAGI (reference sequence). Source material: blood, either unsorted or a sorted T cell fraction (not recorded which). The receptor was isolated from a female donor with ankylosing spondylitis or in good health (not recorded which). This chain uses TRBV6-6 with TRBJ2-7; possibly TRBD2 for D (6 bases). The CDR3 nucleotides are TGTGCCAGCCGGGACTCAGTAAACGATGAGCAGTACTTC. Translated: CASRDSVNDEQYF.